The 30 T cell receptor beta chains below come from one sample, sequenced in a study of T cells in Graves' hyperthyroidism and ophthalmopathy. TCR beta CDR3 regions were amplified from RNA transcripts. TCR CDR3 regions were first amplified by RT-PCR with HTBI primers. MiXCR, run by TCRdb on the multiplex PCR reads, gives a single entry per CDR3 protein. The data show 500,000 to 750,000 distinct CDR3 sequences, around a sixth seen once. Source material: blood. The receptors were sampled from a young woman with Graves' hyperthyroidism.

The CDR3 DNA reads as TGTGCCAGCAGACTGACTAGCGGGAGAAAAGATACGCAGTATTTT. Translating it yields CASRLTSGRKDTQYF. V and J are TRBV6-1 and TRBJ2-3; 12 bases agree with TRBD2. J gave up 5 bases and V 6 bases, and 6 bases lay outside the gene matches. CDR1 MNHNS and CDR2 SASEGT come from the germline V gene. The CDR3 runs 15 residues.

CDR3 DNA: TGTGCCATCAGCGAAGACAGGGGAGGCCAAGAGACCCAGTACTTC. Amino acids: CAISEDRGGQETQYF. The genes are TRBV10-3 and TRBJ2-5; 8 positions match TRBD1. CDR1 ENHRY and CDR2 SYGVKD come from the germline V gene. Trimming at V came to 6 bases and at J to 1 base, leaving 7 bases not matched to a gene. The CDR3 has 15 amino acids.

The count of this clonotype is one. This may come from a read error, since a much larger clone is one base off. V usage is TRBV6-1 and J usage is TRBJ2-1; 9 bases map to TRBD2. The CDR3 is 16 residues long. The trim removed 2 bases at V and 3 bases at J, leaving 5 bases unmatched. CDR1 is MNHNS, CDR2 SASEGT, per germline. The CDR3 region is CASSESSGDCYNEQFF. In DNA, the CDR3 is TGTGCCAGCAGTGAATCTAGCGGGGATTGCTACAATGAGCAGTTCTTC.

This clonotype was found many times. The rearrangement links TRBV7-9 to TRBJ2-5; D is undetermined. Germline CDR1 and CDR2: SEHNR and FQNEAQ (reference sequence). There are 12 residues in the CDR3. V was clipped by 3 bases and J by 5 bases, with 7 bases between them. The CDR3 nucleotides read TGTGCCAGCAGCTTGTTGATGGAGACCCAGTACTTC. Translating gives CASSLLMETQYF.

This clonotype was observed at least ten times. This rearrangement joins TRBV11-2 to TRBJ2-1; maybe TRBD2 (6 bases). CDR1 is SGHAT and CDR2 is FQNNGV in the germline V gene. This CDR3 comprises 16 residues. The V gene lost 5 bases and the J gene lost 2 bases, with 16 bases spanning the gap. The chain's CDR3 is CASSPYQGGPYNEQFF. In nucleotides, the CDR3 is TGTGCCAGCAGCCCCTATCAGGGAGGACCCTACAATGAGCAGTTCTTC.

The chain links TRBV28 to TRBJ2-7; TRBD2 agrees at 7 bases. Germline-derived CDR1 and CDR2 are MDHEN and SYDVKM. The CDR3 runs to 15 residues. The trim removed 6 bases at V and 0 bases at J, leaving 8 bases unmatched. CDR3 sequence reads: CASSPGLGASYEQYF. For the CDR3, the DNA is TGTGCCAGCAGCCCCGGACTAGGCGCCTCCTACGAGCAGTACTTC.

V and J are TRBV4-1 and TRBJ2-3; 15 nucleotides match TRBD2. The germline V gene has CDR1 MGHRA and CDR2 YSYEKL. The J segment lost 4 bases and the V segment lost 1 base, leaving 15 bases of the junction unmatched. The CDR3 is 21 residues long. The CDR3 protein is CASSQGTGGLAGGTPPDTQYF. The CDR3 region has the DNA TGCGCCAGCAGCCAAGGGACCGGGGGACTAGCGGGAGGAACGCCGCCAGATACGCAGTATTTT.

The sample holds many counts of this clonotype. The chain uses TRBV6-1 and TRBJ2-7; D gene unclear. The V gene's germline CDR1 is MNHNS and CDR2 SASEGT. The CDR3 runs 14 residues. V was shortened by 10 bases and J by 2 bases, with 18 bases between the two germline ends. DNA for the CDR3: TGTGCCACCGGTGCTGCAGGCACGACCTACGAGCAGTACTTC. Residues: CATGAAGTTYEQYF.

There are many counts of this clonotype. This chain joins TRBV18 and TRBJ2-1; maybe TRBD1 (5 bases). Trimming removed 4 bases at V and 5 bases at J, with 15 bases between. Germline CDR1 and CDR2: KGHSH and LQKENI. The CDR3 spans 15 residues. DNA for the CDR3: TGTGCCAGCTCACAAGCAGGGAACGGAAACAATGAGCAGTTCTTC. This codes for CASSQAGNGNNEQFF.

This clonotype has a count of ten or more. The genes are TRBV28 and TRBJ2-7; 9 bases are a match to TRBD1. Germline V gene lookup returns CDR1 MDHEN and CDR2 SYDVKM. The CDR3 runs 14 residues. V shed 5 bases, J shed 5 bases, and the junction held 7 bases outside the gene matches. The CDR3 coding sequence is TGTGCCAGCAGTCCGGGACAGGGAACGGACGAGCAGTACTTC. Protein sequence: CASSPGQGTDEQYF.

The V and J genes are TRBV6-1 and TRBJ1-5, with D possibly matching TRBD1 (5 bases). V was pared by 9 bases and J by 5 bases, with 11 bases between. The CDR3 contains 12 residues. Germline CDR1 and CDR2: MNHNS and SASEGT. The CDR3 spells CASQGSDQPQHF. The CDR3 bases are TGTGCCAGTCAGGGTTCTGATCAGCCCCAGCATTTT.

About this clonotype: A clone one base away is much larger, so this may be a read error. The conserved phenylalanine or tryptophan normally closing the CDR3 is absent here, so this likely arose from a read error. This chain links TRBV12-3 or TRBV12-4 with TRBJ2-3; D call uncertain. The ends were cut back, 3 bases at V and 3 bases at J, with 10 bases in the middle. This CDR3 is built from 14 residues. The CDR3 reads CASSLVSPTDTQYL. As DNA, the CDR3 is TGTGCCAGCAGTTTGGTCTCGCCAACAGATACGCAGTATCTT.

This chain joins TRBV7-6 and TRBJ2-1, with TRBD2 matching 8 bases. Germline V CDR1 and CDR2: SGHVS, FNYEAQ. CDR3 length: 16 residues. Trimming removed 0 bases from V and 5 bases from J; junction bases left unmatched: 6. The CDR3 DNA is TGTGCCAGCAGCTTAGCGAACGGGAGGGCCGACAATGAGCAGTTCTTC. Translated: CASSLANGRADNEQFF.

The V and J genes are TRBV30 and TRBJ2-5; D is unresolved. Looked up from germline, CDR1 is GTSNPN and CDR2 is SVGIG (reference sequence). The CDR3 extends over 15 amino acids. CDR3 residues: CAGDGRILNQETQYF. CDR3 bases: TGTGCTGGAGACGGCAGGATATTGAACCAAGAGACCCAGTACTTC. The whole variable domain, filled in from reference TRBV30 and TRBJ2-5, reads SQTIHQWPATLVQPVGSPLSLECTVEGTSNPNLYWYRQAAGRGLQLLFYSVGIGQISSEVPQNLSASRPQDRQFILSSKKLLLSDSGFYLCAGDGRILNQETQYFGPGTRLLVL.

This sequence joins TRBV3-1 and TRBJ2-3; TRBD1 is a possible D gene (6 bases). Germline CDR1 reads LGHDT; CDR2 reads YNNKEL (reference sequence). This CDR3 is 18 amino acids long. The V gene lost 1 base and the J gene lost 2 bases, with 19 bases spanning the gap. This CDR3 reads CASSQAVQGRLYTDTQYF. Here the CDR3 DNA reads TGTGCCAGCAGCCAAGCGGTACAGGGCCGGTTGTACACAGATACGCAGTATTTT.

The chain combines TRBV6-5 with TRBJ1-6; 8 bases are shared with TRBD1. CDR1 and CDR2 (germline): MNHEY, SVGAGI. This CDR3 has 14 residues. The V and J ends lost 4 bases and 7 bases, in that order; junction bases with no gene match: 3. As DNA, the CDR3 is TGTGCCAGCAGTTGGGGGACAGGAAATTCACCCCTCCACTTT. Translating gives CASSWGTGNSPLHF.

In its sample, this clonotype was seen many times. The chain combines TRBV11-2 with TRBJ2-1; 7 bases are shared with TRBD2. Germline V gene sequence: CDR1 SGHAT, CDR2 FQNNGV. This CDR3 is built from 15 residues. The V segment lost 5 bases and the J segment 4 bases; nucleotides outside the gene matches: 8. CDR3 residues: CASSREAGAYNEQFF. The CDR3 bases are TGTGCCAGCAGCCGTGAGGCGGGAGCTTACAATGAGCAGTTCTTC.

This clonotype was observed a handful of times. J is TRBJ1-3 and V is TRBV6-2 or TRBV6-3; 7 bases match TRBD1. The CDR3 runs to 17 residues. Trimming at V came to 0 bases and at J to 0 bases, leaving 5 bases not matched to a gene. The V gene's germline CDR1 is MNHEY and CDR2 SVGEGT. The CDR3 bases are TGTGCCAGCAGTTACTCCCGGGACAGCATCTCTGGAAACACCATATATTTT. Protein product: CASSYSRDSISGNTIYF.

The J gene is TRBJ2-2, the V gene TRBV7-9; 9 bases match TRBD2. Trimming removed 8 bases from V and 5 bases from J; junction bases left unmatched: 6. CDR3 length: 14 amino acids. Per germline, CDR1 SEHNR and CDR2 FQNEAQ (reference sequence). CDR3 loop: CASAGLAGTGELFF. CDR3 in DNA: TGTGCCAGCGCGGGGCTAGCGGGGACCGGGGAGCTGTTTTTT. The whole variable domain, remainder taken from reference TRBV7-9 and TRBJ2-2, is DTGVSQNPRHKITKRGQNVTFRCDPISEHNRLYWYRQTLGQGPEFLTYFQNEAQLEKSRLLSDRFSAERPKGSFSTLEIQRTEQGDSAMYLCASAGLAGTGELFFGEGSRLTVL.

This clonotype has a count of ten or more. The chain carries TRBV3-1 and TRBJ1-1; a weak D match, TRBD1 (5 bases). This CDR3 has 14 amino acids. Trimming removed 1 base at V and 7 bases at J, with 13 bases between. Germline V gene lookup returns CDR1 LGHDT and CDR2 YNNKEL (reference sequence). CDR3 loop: CASSQGGGIGEAFF. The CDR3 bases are TGTGCCAGCAGCCAAGGGGGGGGGATCGGTGAAGCTTTCTTT.

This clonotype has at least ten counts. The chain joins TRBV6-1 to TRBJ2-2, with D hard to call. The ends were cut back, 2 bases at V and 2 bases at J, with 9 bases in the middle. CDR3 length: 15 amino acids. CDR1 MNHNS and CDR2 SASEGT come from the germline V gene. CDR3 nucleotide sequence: TGTGCCAGCAGTGAAATCCCAGGCAACACCGGGGAGCTGTTTTTT. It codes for CASSEIPGNTGELFF.

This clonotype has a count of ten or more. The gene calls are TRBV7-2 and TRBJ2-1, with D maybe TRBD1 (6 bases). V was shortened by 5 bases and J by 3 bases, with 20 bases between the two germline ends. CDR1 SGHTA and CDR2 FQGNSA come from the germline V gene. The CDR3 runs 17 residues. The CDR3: CASSPAGRQVSYNEQFF. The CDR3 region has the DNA TGTGCCAGCAGCCCCGCCGGACGACAGGTTAGCTACAATGAGCAGTTCTTC.

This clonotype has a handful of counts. This CDR3 is CATDGLAGSNRDYEQYF. DNA of the CDR3: TGTGCCACCGACGGACTAGCGGGGTCGAATAGGGATTACGAGCAGTACTTC. The genes are TRBV24-1 and TRBJ2-7; 12 bases agree with TRBD2. This CDR3 has 17 amino acids. Germline CDR1 is KGHDR and CDR2 is SFDVKD. The J segment lost 4 bases and the V segment lost 9 bases, leaving 15 bases of the junction unmatched.

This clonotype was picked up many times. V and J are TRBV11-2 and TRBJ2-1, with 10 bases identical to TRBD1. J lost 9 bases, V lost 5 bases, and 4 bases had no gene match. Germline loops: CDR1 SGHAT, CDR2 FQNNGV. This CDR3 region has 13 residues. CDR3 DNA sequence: TGTGCCAGCAGCGAGGACAGGGGGGCTGAGCAGTTCTTC. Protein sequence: CASSEDRGAEQFF.

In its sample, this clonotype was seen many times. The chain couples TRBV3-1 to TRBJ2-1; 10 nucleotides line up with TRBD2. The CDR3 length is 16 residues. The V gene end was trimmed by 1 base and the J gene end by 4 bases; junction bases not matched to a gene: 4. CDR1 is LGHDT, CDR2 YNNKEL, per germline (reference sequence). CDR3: CASSQGGTSAYNEQFF. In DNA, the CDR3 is TGTGCCAGCAGCCAAGGCGGGACTAGCGCTTACAATGAGCAGTTCTTC.

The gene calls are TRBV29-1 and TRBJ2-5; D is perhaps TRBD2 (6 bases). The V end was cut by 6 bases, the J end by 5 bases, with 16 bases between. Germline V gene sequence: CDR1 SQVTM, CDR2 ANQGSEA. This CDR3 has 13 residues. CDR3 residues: CSVEVTGVETQYF. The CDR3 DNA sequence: TGCAGCGTAGAGGTGACGGGGGTTGAGACCCAGTACTTC.

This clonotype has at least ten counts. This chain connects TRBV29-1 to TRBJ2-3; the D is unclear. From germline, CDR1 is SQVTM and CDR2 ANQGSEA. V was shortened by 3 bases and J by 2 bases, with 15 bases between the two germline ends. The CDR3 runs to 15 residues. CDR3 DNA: TGCAGCGTTGATCACAACCAGCTCAACACAGATACGCAGTATTTT. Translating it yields CSVDHNQLNTDTQYF.

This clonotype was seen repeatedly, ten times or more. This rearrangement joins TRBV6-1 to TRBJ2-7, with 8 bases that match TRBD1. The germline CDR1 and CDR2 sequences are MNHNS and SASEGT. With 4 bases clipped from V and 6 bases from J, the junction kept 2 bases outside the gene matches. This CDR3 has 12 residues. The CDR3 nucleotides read TGTGCCAGCAGTGGGACAGGGTTCGAGCAGTACTTC. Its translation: CASSGTGFEQYF.

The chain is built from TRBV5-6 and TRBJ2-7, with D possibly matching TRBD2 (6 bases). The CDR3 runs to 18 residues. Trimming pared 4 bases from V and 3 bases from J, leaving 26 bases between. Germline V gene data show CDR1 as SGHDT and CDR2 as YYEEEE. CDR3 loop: CASSRRAGPPTRDYEQYF. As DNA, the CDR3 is TGTGCCAGCAGCCGAAGGGCGGGACCTCCTACCAGGGACTACGAGCAGTACTTC.

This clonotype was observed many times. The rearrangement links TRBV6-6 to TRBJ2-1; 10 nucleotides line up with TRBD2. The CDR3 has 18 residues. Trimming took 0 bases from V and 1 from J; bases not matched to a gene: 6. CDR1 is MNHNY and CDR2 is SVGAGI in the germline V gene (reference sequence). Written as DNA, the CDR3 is TGTGCCAGCAGTTACTCGGGGGCTAGCGGGAGATCCTACAATGAGCAGTTCTTC. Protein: CASSYSGASGRSYNEQFF.